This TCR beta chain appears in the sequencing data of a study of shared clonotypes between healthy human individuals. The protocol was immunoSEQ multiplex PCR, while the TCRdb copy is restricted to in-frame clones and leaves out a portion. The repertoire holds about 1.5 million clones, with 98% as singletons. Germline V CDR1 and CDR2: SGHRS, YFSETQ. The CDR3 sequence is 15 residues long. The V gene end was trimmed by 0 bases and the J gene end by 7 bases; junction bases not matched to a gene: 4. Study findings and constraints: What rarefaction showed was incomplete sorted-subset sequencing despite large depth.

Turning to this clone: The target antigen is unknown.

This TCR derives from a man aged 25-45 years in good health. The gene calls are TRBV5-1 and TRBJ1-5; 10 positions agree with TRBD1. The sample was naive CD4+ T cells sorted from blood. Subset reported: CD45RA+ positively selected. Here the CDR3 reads CASSLGGQGIQPQHF. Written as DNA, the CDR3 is TGCGCCAGCAGCTTGGGGGGACAGGGGATACAGCCCCAGCATTTT.